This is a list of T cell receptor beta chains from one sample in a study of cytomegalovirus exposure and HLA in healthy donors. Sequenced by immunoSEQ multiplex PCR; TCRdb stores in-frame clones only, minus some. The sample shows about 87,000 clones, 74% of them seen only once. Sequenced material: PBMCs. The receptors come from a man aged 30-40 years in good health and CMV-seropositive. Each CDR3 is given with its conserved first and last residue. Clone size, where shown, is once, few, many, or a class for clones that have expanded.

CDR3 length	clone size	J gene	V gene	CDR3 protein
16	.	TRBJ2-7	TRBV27	CASSFLVAGGPHEQYF
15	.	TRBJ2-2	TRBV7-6	CASSLGQTNTGELFF
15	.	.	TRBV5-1	CASSLRDSLTYEQYF
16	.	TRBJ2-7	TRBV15	CATSRPLQGARYEQYF
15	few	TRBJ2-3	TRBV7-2	CASSGTGTSINTQYF
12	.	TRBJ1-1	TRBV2	CASSDRGAEAFF
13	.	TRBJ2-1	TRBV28	CASKGGGRDEQFF
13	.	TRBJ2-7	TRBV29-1	CSVEEAGVYEQYF
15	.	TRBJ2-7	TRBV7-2	CASSSPGQSSYEQYF
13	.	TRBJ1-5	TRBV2	CASSEVRNQPQHF
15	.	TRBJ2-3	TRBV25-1	CASSDSGRSTDTQYF